The next 14 T cell receptor beta chains were all read from a single sample in a study of blood T cell repertoires in COVID-19. TCRdb's copy holds only in-frame clones and misses some; the assay was immunoSEQ multiplex PCR. Of hundreds of thousands of clones listed, roughly 89% were seen once; the top ten hold about 1.5%. The sample consisted of PBMCs or T cells enriched from blood (not recorded which). The receptors were sampled from a woman younger than 30 with acute COVID-19.

The rearrangement joins TRBV6-1 to TRBJ1-1; 7 bases are a match to TRBD1. The CDR3 extends over 14 amino acids. The V segment lost 2 bases and the J segment 1 base; nucleotides outside the gene matches: 1. Germline CDR1 and CDR2: MNHNS and SASEGT. The CDR3 DNA reads TGTGCCAGCAGTGAAAACAGGGGGAACACTGAAGCTTTCTTT. This codes for CASSENRGNTEAFF.

This clone was picked up a small number of times. This chain uses TRBV28 with TRBJ2-3; a weak D match, TRBD1 (5 bases). The CDR3 totals 16 residues. Germline CDR1 is MDHEN and CDR2 is SYDVKM. V was cut by 5 bases and J by 0 bases, with 15 bases left in between. CDR3 nucleotide sequence: TGTGCCAGCAGTAACTCTTACTCAGGGAGCACAGATACGCAGTATTTT. Translating gives CASSNSYSGSTDTQYF. The full variable domain, rest sourced from reference TRBV28 and TRBJ2-3, is DVKVTQSSRYLVKRTGEKVFLECVQDMDHENMFWYRQDPGLGLRLIYFSYDVKMKEKGDIPEGYSVSREKKERFSLILESASTNQTSMYLCASSNSYSGSTDTQYFGPGTRLTVL.

The J gene is TRBJ2-3, the V gene TRBV9; tentative D call: TRBD2 (6 bases). CDR3 length: 12 amino acids. The V end lost 3 bases, the J end lost 13 bases, and 15 bases lay between the germline ends. Germline V lookup: CDR1 SGDLS, CDR2 YYNGEE. CDR3 sequence: CASSEHLGGEYF. The CDR3 nucleotides are TGTGCCAGCAGCGAACACCTGGGAGGAGAGTATTTT. The full variable domain, its missing parts supplied by reference TRBV9 and TRBJ2-3, is DSGVTQTPKHLITATGQRVTLRCSPRSGDLSVYWYQQSLDQGLQFLIQYYNGEERAKGNILERFSAQQFPDLHSELNLSSLELGDSALYFCASSEHLGGEYFGPGTRLTVL.

The chain has TRBV27 and TRBJ2-5; D is possibly TRBD1 (5 bases). V lost 5 bases, J lost 1 base, and 17 bases lay in between. The germline V gene has CDR1 MNHEY and CDR2 SMNVEV (reference sequence). The CDR3 has 16 residues. The chain's CDR3 is CASSPQGRDLQETQYF. In DNA, the CDR3 is TGTGCCAGCAGTCCCCAGGGCCGCGACCTCCAAGAGACCCAGTACTTC.

This chain connects TRBV29-1 to TRBJ2-5, with D hard to call. Trimming took 2 bases from V and 4 from J, leaving 11 bases between them. The CDR3 extends over 13 amino acids. Germline-derived CDR1 and CDR2 are SQVTM and ANQGSEA. Written as DNA, the CDR3 is TGCAGCGTTGAAAAGTGGCAGGCAGAGACCCAGTACTTC. Translating it yields CSVEKWQAETQYF.

This clone was seen a single time. J is TRBJ1-1 and V is TRBV6-5, with D possibly matching TRBD1 (6 bases). V was pared by 4 bases and J by 1 base, with 13 bases between. The CDR3 runs 15 residues. Germline assignment: CDR1 MNHEY and CDR2 SVGAGI. CDR3 in amino acids: CASSSGQPQNTEAFF. The DNA for the CDR3 is TGTGCCAGCAGTTCTGGACAGCCTCAGAACACTGAAGCTTTCTTT.

The chain links TRBV3-1 (or the pseudogene TRBV3-2) to TRBJ1-2; tentatively, D is TRBD1 (5 bases). Per germline, CDR1 LGHDT and CDR2 YNNKEL (reference sequence). V gave up 5 bases and J gave up 3 bases, with 10 bases separating them. CDR3 size: 13 residues. CDR3 amino acids: CASSTDIHYGYTF. CDR3 DNA sequence: TGTGCCAGCAGCACGGACATTCACTATGGCTACACCTTC.

The chain couples TRBV5-4 to TRBJ1-1, with 9 bases aligning to TRBD1. The CDR3 has 12 residues. Germline-derived CDR1 and CDR2 are SGHNT and YYREEE (reference sequence). J was trimmed by 12 bases and V by 4 bases; bases with no gene match: 7. In nucleotides, the CDR3 is TGTGCCAGCAGCCTACGGGGACAGGGTTCTTTCTTT. It specifies CASSLRGQGSFF.

V gene TRBV10-3 combines with J gene TRBJ2-7; TRBD2 matches at 8 bases. This CDR3 has 15 residues. Trimming removed 2 bases from V and 0 bases from J; junction bases left unmatched: 3. CDR1 ENHRY and CDR2 SYGVKD come from the germline V gene. As DNA, the CDR3 is TGTGCCATCAGTGAGATCACTAGCGGCTCCTACGAGCAGTACTTC. It translates to CAISEITSGSYEQYF.

This rearrangement joins TRBV9 to TRBJ2-7, with 9 bases fitting TRBD2. Germline CDR1 is SGDLS and CDR2 is YYNGEE. The trim removed 0 bases at V and 0 bases at J, leaving 4 bases unmatched. CDR3 length: 16 residues. The CDR3: CASSVGGSGSSYEQYF. The CDR3 region has the DNA TGTGCCAGCAGCGTAGGGGGTAGCGGGAGCTCCTACGAGCAGTACTTC. Filled out from reference TRBV9 and TRBJ2-7, the complete variable domain reads DSGVTQTPKHLITATGQRVTLRCSPRSGDLSVYWYQQSLDQGLQFLIQYYNGEERAKGNILERFSAQQFPDLHSELNLSSLELGDSALYFCASSVGGSGSSYEQYFGPGTRLTVT.

CDR3 sequence (DNA): TGTGCCAGCAGCCAAATAGGAGTTGGGGAGCTGTTTTTT. Translation: CASSQIGVGELFF. The rearrangement joins TRBV11-2 to TRBJ2-2; D is unresolved. Between the trimmed V and J ends, which lost 5 bases and 8 bases, there was a span of 12 bases. This CDR3 has 13 residues. Germline V CDR1 and CDR2: SGHAT, FQNNGV.

The chain carries TRBV5-1 and TRBJ2-1; 11 nucleotides match TRBD2. After removal of 7 bases from V and 5 bases from J, the junction contained 14 bases not matched to a gene. From germline, CDR1 is SGHRS and CDR2 YFSETQ. The CDR3 length is 17 residues. The CDR3 loop reads CASRGSAGTSGNNEQFF. The CDR3 DNA sequence: TGCGCCAGCCGTGGGTCAGCAGGGACTAGCGGAAACAATGAGCAGTTCTTC.

The J gene is TRBJ2-3, the V gene TRBV7-6; perhaps TRBD2 as D (7 bases). From germline, CDR1 is SGHVS and CDR2 FNYEAQ. CDR3 length equals 15 residues. V was trimmed by 5 bases and J by 3 bases, leaving 15 bases between them. The CDR3 here is CASSPWGGRTDTQYF. As DNA, the CDR3 is TGTGCCAGCAGCCCGTGGGGGGGGCGGACAGATACGCAGTATTTT.

The rearrangement joins TRBV14 to TRBJ1-4, with 7 bases fitting TRBD1. Germline values: CDR1 SGHDN, CDR2 FVKESK. The V segment lost 0 bases and the J segment 1 base; nucleotides outside the gene matches: 2. The CDR3 runs to 16 residues. CDR3 nucleotide sequence: TGTGCCAGCAGCCAAGACCGGACAGGAACTAATGAAAAACTGTTTTTT. Its protein is CASSQDRTGTNEKLFF.